The entry that follows covers one TCR beta chain sequence. The data were taken from a study of OX40 agonist ivuxolimab in advanced cancers. Overall study context: Anti-PD-1, anti-PD-L1 or anti-CTLA-4 therapy given earlier was allowed, and 40% had some. One patient with hepatocellular carcinoma and two with cutaneous melanoma, three in all, had partial responses.

Assay: immunoSEQ multiplex PCR; the TCRdb copy retains only in-frame clones and omits some. Of some 66,000 clones listed, approximately 91% are singletons. Sampling of blood occurred at baseline, cycle 4 day 1, and cycle 7 day 1. The CDR3 loop spans 11 amino acids. Germline CDR1 and CDR2: SGHNT and YENEEA. With 5 bases removed from V and 9 bases from J, the gap between germline ends came to 8 bases. Sequences were derived from CD4+ or CD8+ T cells sorted from blood, sampled in a trial of the OX40 agonist ivuxolimab. This chain uses TRBV11-3 with TRBJ2-1, with D hard to call. The receptor comes from an adult with an advanced solid tumor such as melanoma, head and neck, liver or kidney cancer. The chain's CDR3 is CASSAELEQFF. CDR3 coding DNA: TGTGCCAGCAGCGCAGAACTTGAGCAGTTCTTC.